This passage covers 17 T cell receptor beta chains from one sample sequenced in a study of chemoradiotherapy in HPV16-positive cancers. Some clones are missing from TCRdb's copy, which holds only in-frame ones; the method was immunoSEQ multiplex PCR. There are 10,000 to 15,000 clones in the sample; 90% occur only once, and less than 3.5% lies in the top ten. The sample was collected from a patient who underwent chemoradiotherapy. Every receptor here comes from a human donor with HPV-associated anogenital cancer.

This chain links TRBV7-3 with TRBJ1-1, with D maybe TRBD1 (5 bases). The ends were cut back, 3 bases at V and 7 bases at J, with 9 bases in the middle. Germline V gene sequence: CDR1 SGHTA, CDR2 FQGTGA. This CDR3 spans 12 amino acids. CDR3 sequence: CASSFGQGEAFF. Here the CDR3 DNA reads TGTGCCAGCAGCTTCGGGCAGGGTGAAGCTTTCTTT.

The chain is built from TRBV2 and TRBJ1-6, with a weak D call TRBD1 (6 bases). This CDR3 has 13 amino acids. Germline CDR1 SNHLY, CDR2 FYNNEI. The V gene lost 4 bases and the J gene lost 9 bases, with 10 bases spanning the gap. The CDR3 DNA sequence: TGTGCCAGCAGTGCAGGGGCGAGTTCACCCCTCCACTTT. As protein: CASSAGASSPLHF.

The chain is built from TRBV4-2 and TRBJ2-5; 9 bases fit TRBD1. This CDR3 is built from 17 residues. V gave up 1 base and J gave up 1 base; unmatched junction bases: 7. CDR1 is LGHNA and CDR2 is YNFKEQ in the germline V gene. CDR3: CASSQGTGTGPQETQYF. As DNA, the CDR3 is TGTGCCAGCAGCCAAGGGACCGGGACAGGGCCCCAAGAGACCCAGTACTTC.

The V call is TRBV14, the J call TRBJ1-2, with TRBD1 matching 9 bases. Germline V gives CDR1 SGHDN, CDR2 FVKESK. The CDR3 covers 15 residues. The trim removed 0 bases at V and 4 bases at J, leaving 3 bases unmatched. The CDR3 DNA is TGTGCCAGCAGCCAAGAGGGACAGGGTCTCTATGGCTACACCTTC. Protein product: CASSQEGQGLYGYTF.

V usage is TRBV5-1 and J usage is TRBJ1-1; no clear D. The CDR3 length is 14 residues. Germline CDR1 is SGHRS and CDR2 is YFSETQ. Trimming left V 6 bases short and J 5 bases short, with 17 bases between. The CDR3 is CASTPGGSFTEAFF. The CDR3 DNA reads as TGCGCCAGCACTCCGGGAGGGTCCTTTACTGAAGCTTTCTTT.

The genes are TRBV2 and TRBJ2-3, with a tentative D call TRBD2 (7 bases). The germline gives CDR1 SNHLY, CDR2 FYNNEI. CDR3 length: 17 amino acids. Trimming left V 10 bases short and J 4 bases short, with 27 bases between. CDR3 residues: CATVPERAGAVADTQYF. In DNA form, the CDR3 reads TGTGCCACCGTCCCCGAACGGGCGGGGGCGGTGGCAGATACGCAGTATTTT.

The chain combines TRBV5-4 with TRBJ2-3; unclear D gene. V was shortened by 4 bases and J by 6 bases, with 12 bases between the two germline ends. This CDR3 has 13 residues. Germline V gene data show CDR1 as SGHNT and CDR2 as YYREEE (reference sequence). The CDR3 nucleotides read TGTGCCAGCAGCACATTTGGGCCTGATACGCAGTATTTT. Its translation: CASSTFGPDTQYF.

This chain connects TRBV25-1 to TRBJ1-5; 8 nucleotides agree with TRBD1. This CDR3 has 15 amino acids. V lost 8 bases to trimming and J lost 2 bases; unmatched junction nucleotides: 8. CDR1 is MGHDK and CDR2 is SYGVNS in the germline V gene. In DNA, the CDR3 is TGTGCCAGCCAGACGGGGACAGGCGGCAATCAGCCCCAGCATTTT. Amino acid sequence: CASQTGTGGNQPQHF.

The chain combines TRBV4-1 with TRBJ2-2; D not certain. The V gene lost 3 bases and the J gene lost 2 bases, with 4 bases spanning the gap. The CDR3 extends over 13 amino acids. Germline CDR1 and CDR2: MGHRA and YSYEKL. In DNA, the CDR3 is TGCGCCAGCAGCCATAGCAACACCGGGGAGCTGTTTTTT. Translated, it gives CASSHSNTGELFF.

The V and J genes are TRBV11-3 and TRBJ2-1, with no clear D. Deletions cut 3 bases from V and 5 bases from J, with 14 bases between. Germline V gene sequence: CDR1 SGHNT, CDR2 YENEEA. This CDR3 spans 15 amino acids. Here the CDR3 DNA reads TGTGCCAGCAGCTTGGTTAGTGGCGAACACAATGAGCAGTTCTTC. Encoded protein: CASSLVSGEHNEQFF.

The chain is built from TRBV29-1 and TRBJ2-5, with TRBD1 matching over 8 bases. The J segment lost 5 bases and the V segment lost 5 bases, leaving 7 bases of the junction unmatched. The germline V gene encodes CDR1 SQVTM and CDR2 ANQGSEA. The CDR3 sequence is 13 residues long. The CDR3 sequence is CSVRQGIVETQYF. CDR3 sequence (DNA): TGCAGCGTTCGACAGGGGATAGTTGAGACCCAGTACTTC.

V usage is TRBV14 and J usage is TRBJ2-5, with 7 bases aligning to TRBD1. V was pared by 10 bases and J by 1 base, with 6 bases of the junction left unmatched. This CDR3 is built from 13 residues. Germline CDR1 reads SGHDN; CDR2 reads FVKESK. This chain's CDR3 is CATRDSVQETQYF. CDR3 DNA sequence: TGTGCCACCCGGGACAGTGTCCAAGAGACCCAGTACTTC.

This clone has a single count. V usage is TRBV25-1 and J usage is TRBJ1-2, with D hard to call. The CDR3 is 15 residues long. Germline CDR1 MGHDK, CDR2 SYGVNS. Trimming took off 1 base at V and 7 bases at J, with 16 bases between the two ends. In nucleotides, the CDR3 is TGTGCCAGCAGTGAATTCGAGGCACTCTTCTCTGGCTACACCTTC. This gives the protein CASSEFEALFSGYTF.

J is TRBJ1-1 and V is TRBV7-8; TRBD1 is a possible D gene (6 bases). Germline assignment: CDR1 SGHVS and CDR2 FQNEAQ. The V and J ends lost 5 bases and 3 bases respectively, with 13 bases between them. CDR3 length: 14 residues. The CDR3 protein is CASSRGQGYTEAFF. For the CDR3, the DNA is TGTGCCAGCAGCCGTGGGCAGGGGTACACTGAAGCTTTCTTT.

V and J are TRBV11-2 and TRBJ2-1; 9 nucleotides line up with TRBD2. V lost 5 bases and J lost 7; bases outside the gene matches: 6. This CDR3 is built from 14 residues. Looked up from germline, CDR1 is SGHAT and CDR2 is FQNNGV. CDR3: CASSLSGRNNEQFF. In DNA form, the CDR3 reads TGTGCCAGCAGCCTTAGCGGGAGAAATAATGAGCAGTTCTTC.

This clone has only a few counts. The CDR3 DNA is TGTGCCAGCAGCCCAAGCACAGATACGCAGTATTTT. This gives the protein CASSPSTDTQYF. The chain uses TRBV11-2 and TRBJ2-3; D is undetermined. Trimming took off 5 bases at V and 0 bases at J, with 3 bases between the two ends. This CDR3 is 12 amino acids long. Germline-derived CDR1 and CDR2 are SGHAT and FQNNGV.

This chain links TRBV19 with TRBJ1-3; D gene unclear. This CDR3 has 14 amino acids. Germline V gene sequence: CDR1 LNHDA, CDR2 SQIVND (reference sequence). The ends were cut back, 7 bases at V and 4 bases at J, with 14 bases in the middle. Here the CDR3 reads CASKGSGFGNTIYF. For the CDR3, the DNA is TGTGCCAGTAAAGGGTCGGGGTTCGGAAACACCATATATTTT.